This is a list of T cell receptor beta chains from one sample in a study of memory CD8 T cells in hepatitis C reinfection. Sequencing was performed with immunoSEQ multiplex PCR; in TCRdb, only in-frame clones are kept and a portion is missing. The table includes tens of thousands of clones, roughly 90% detected once. The source material was naive CD8+ T cells sorted from blood. The receptor set was obtained from a man aged 18 to 35 with hepatitis C virus infection. The CDR3 runs from the conserved cysteine through the conserved F or W. The order of the fields is V gene, J gene, D gene, clone size, CDR3 protein, CDR3 DNA. D genes are given only for firm matches. For some rows the clone size is stated as once, few or many, or as a class when expanded; others skip it.

v_call: TRBV19
j_call: TRBJ2-1
d_call: TRBD2
clone_size: -
cdr3_aa: CASSTSRLGTSAALEQFF
cdr3_nt: TGTGCCAGTAGTACCAGTAGACTTGGGACTAGCGCTGCGCTTGAGCAGTTCTTC

v_call: TRBV7-9
j_call: TRBJ1-1
d_call: TRBD1
clone_size: -
cdr3_aa: CASETGMNTEAFF
cdr3_nt: TGTGCCAGCGAGACAGGGATGAACACTGAAGCTTTCTTT

v_call: TRBV27
j_call: TRBJ2-2
d_call: TRBD2
clone_size: -
cdr3_aa: CASSAREAGVLTGELFF
cdr3_nt: TGTGCCAGCAGTGCCCGGGAAGCGGGAGTTTTGACCGGGGAGCTGTTTTTT

v_call: TRBV19
j_call: TRBJ1-1
d_call: -
clone_size: -
cdr3_aa: CASSSRGRTEAFF
cdr3_nt: TGTGCCAGTAGTTCCAGGGGCCGCACTGAAGCTTTCTTT

v_call: TRBV2
j_call: TRBJ2-1
d_call: TRBD1
clone_size: -
cdr3_aa: CARGDRDKNEQFF
cdr3_nt: TGTGCCAGGGGGGACAGGGATAAAAATGAGCAGTTCTTC

v_call: TRBV19
j_call: TRBJ2-1
d_call: TRBD2
clone_size: -
cdr3_aa: CASSIDVTGGLNEQFF
cdr3_nt: TGTGCCAGTAGTATAGATGTAACGGGAGGGTTAAATGAGCAGTTCTTC

v_call: TRBV28
j_call: TRBJ1-3
d_call: -
clone_size: few
cdr3_aa: CASSKLLELNGNTIYF
cdr3_nt: TGTGCCAGCAGCAAACTGCTAGAGCTAAACGGAAACACCATATATTTT

v_call: TRBV28
j_call: TRBJ1-1
d_call: -
clone_size: few
cdr3_aa: CASSPEGTEAFF
cdr3_nt: TGTGCCAGCAGCCCCGAGGGAACTGAAGCTTTCTTT

v_call: TRBV6-5
j_call: TRBJ1-5
d_call: -
clone_size: few
cdr3_aa: CASSESGYQPQHF
cdr3_nt: TGTGCCAGCAGTGAATCAGGGTATCAGCCCCAGCATTTT

v_call: TRBV7-9
j_call: TRBJ2-1
d_call: -
clone_size: -
cdr3_aa: CASSRTGSEQFF
cdr3_nt: TGTGCCAGCAGCCGTACAGGTTCCGAGCAGTTCTTC

v_call: TRBV11-2
j_call: TRBJ2-5
d_call: -
clone_size: -
cdr3_aa: CASSLTTSETQYF
cdr3_nt: TGTGCCAGCAGCTTAACTACTTCGGAGACCCAGTACTTC

v_call: TRBV7-9
j_call: TRBJ1-1
d_call: -
clone_size: -
cdr3_aa: CASSLPTDTEAFF
cdr3_nt: TGTGCCAGCAGCTTACCTACAGACACTGAAGCTTTCTTT

v_call: TRBV6-5
j_call: TRBJ1-5
d_call: TRBD1
clone_size: few
cdr3_aa: CASSTGTAVQPQHF
cdr3_nt: TGTGCCAGCAGTACCGGGACAGCAGTCCAGCCCCAGCATTTT

v_call: TRBV19
j_call: TRBJ2-1
d_call: TRBD2
clone_size: -
cdr3_aa: CASSQTSLRPYNEQFF
cdr3_nt: TGTGCCAGTAGCCAGACTAGCCTCAGACCCTACAATGAGCAGTTCTTC

v_call: TRBV7-9
j_call: TRBJ2-1
d_call: -
clone_size: -
cdr3_aa: CASSYGNNEQFF
cdr3_nt: TGTGCCAGCAGCTACGGGAACAATGAGCAGTTCTTC

v_call: TRBV25-1
j_call: TRBJ1-1
d_call: TRBD1
clone_size: -
cdr3_aa: CASSGGQGWNTEAFF
cdr3_nt: TGTGCCAGCAGTGGGGGACAGGGCTGGAACACTGAAGCTTTCTTT

v_call: TRBV29-1
j_call: TRBJ1-1
d_call: -
clone_size: once
cdr3_aa: CSVETGFGFEGTEAFF
cdr3_nt: TGCAGCGTAGAAACAGGGTTTGGGTTCGAGGGCACTGAAGCTTTCTTT

v_call: TRBV29-1
j_call: TRBJ1-1
d_call: -
clone_size: -
cdr3_aa: CSVFSGDTEAFF
cdr3_nt: TGCAGCGTTTTCTCAGGGGACACTGAAGCTTTCTTT

v_call: TRBV10-3
j_call: TRBJ2-3
d_call: -
clone_size: -
cdr3_aa: CATSESGLAGGGTDTQYF
cdr3_nt: TGTGCCACCAGTGAGTCGGGGTTGGCCGGAGGAGGCACAGATACGCAGTATTTT

v_call: TRBV5-1
j_call: TRBJ1-1
d_call: -
clone_size: -
cdr3_aa: CASRPPEGETEAFF
cdr3_nt: TGCGCCAGCAGGCCTCCCGAGGGAGAGACTGAAGCTTTCTTT

v_call: TRBV5-6
j_call: TRBJ2-1
d_call: -
clone_size: -
cdr3_aa: CASSPSSYNEQFF
cdr3_nt: TGTGCCAGCAGCCCCAGCTCCTACAATGAGCAGTTCTTC

v_call: TRBV4-3
j_call: TRBJ2-6
d_call: TRBD1
clone_size: -
cdr3_aa: CASSPGTGGNSGANVLTF
cdr3_nt: TGCGCCAGCAGCCCCGGGACAGGGGGTAACTCTGGGGCCAACGTCCTGACTTTC

v_call: TRBV19
j_call: TRBJ1-2
d_call: -
clone_size: -
cdr3_aa: CASSIATRGNYGYTF
cdr3_nt: TGTGCCAGTAGTATAGCGACCAGGGGTAACTATGGCTACACCTTC

v_call: TRBV5-1
j_call: TRBJ1-2
d_call: -
clone_size: -
cdr3_aa: CASSLEVGARDGYTF
cdr3_nt: TGCGCCAGCAGCTTGGAAGTGGGGGCGCGGGATGGCTACACCTTC

v_call: TRBV5-4
j_call: TRBJ2-7
d_call: TRBD2
clone_size: -
cdr3_aa: CASSFSGSPAYEQYF
cdr3_nt: TGTGCCAGCAGCTTTAGCGGGAGCCCCGCCTACGAGCAGTACTTC

v_call: TRBV7-8
j_call: TRBJ1-1
d_call: TRBD1
clone_size: once
cdr3_aa: CASSLAYRGSGTEAFF
cdr3_nt: TGTGCCAGCAGCTTAGCCTACAGGGGATCAGGCACTGAAGCTTTCTTT

v_call: TRBV5-5
j_call: TRBJ1-5
d_call: -
clone_size: once
cdr3_aa: CASSFTQGGGSNQPQHF
cdr3_nt: TGTGCCAGCAGCTTCACCCAAGGGGGGGGGAGCAATCAGCCCCAGCATTTT

v_call: TRBV27
j_call: TRBJ2-5
d_call: TRBD2
clone_size: -
cdr3_aa: CASSTRLAEETQYF
cdr3_nt: TGTGCCAGCAGTACCAGACTAGCGGAAGAGACCCAGTACTTC

v_call: TRBV2
j_call: TRBJ1-6
d_call: TRBD1
clone_size: once
cdr3_aa: CASSEGGTGYNSPLHF
cdr3_nt: TGTGCCAGCAGTGAAGGGGGGACAGGGTATAATTCACCCCTCCACTTT

v_call: TRBV9
j_call: TRBJ2-5
d_call: TRBD2
clone_size: -
cdr3_aa: CASSAGLAGALETQYF
cdr3_nt: TGTGCCAGCAGCGCCGGACTAGCGGGGGCGTTAGAGACCCAGTACTTC

v_call: TRBV28
j_call: TRBJ2-1
d_call: TRBD2
clone_size: -
cdr3_aa: CASSFVEGLAGGREQFF
cdr3_nt: TGTGCCAGCAGTTTCGTCGAGGGACTAGCGGGAGGGAGAGAGCAGTTCTTC

v_call: TRBV5-5
j_call: TRBJ1-6
d_call: TRBD1
clone_size: few
cdr3_aa: CASSAGQGNNSPLHF
cdr3_nt: TGTGCCAGCAGCGCAGGACAGGGGAATAATTCACCCCTCCACTTT

v_call: TRBV5-1
j_call: TRBJ1-6
d_call: -
clone_size: -
cdr3_aa: CASSQSGTYNSPLHF
cdr3_nt: TGCGCCAGCAGCCAATCCGGGACCTATAATTCACCCCTCCACTTT

v_call: TRBV5-4
j_call: TRBJ2-3
d_call: -
clone_size: -
cdr3_aa: CASSSWDFGTDTQYF
cdr3_nt: TGTGCCAGCAGCTCATGGGACTTTGGGACAGATACGCAGTATTTT

v_call: TRBV2
j_call: TRBJ2-5
d_call: TRBD2
clone_size: -
cdr3_aa: CASTPLREREGLVGETQYF
cdr3_nt: TGTGCCAGCACCCCTCTCAGGGAGCGGGAGGGCCTAGTTGGCGAGACCCAGTACTTC

v_call: TRBV29-1
j_call: TRBJ2-7
d_call: -
clone_size: once
cdr3_aa: CSVAGELGSYEQYF
cdr3_nt: TGCAGCGTTGCCGGGGAACTCGGGAGCTACGAGCAGTACTTC

v_call: TRBV6-5
j_call: TRBJ1-3
d_call: -
clone_size: -
cdr3_aa: CASSYQGPGNTIYF
cdr3_nt: TGTGCCAGCAGTTACCAGGGGCCTGGAAACACCATATATTTT

v_call: TRBV4-3
j_call: TRBJ2-7
d_call: TRBD1
clone_size: -
cdr3_aa: CASSPRGQGAIHEQYF
cdr3_nt: TGCGCCAGCAGCCCTCGAGGACAGGGGGCGATCCACGAGCAGTACTTC

v_call: TRBV27
j_call: TRBJ2-2
d_call: TRBD1
clone_size: -
cdr3_aa: CASSPNRGSSTGELFF
cdr3_nt: TGTGCCAGCAGCCCAAACAGGGGGTCAAGCACCGGGGAGCTGTTTTTT

v_call: TRBV5-1
j_call: TRBJ2-1
d_call: TRBD2
clone_size: few
cdr3_aa: CASSWGTSGSYNEQFF
cdr3_nt: TGCGCCAGCAGCTGGGGGACTAGCGGGAGTTACAATGAGCAGTTCTTC

v_call: TRBV6-5
j_call: TRBJ2-1
d_call: TRBD2
clone_size: -
cdr3_aa: CASSYSLAGASNEQFF
cdr3_nt: TGTGCCAGCAGTTACTCACTAGCGGGAGCGTCCAATGAGCAGTTCTTC

v_call: TRBV6-6
j_call: TRBJ2-3
d_call: -
clone_size: -
cdr3_aa: CASSYPSGASTDTQYF
cdr3_nt: TGTGCCAGCAGTTACCCGAGCGGAGCTAGCACAGATACGCAGTATTTT

v_call: TRBV6-5
j_call: TRBJ2-5
d_call: TRBD1
clone_size: -
cdr3_aa: CASSSGTGSQETQYF
cdr3_nt: TGTGCCAGCAGTTCTGGGACAGGTTCGCAAGAGACCCAGTACTTC

v_call: TRBV4-1
j_call: TRBJ2-2
d_call: -
clone_size: -
cdr3_aa: CASSPSPGELFF
cdr3_nt: TGCGCCAGCAGCCCAAGCCCCGGGGAGCTGTTTTTT

v_call: TRBV27
j_call: TRBJ2-7
d_call: -
clone_size: -
cdr3_aa: CASGRVIYEQYF
cdr3_nt: TGTGCCAGCGGCAGGGTAATCTACGAGCAGTACTTC

v_call: TRBV7-9
j_call: TRBJ2-3
d_call: -
clone_size: once
cdr3_aa: CASSRGTDTQYF
cdr3_nt: TGTGCCAGCAGCCGGGGCACAGATACGCAGTATTTT

v_call: TRBV27
j_call: TRBJ2-3
d_call: TRBD2
clone_size: -
cdr3_aa: CASSSTSGSTDTQYF
cdr3_nt: TGTGCCAGCAGTTCCACTAGCGGGTCCACAGATACGCAGTATTTT

v_call: TRBV19
j_call: TRBJ1-1
d_call: TRBD1
clone_size: -
cdr3_aa: CASRRRGTGGEGAEAFF
cdr3_nt: TGTGCCAGTAGGCGACGAGGGACAGGGGGCGAAGGTGCTGAAGCTTTCTTT